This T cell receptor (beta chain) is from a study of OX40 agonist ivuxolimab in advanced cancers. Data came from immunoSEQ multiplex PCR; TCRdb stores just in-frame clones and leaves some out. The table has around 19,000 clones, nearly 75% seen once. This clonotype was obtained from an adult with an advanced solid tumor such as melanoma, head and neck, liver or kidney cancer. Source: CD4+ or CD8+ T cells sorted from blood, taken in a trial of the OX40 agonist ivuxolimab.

CDR3 sequence: CASSVEPNTGELFF. CDR3 DNA sequence: TGTGCCAGCAGCGTGGAACCGAACACCGGGGAGCTGTTTTTT. The chain combines TRBV9 with TRBJ2-2; D is undetermined. The CDR3 is 14 amino acids. Per germline, CDR1 SGDLS and CDR2 YYNGEE. V dropped 2 bases and J dropped 0 bases, with 5 bases sitting between them.